Listed below are T cell receptor beta chains from one sample, sequenced in a study of type 1 and type 2 diabetes patients. TCRdb re-called the multiplex PCR reads with MiXCR, one entry per CDR3 protein. Altogether about 270,000 distinct CDR3 sequences are present, around 47% being singletons, with the ten largest covering around 15%. The source material was peripheral blood mononuclear cells (PBMCs). All receptors come from a man aged 18 to 29 with type 2 diabetes. The CDR3 runs from the conserved cysteine through the conserved F or W. Fields, in order: clone size, V gene, J gene, CDR3 protein. The size entry is marked missing in some rows and otherwise reads once, few, many or a size class.

NA	TRBV5-1	NA	CASSVGQGNNEQFF
NA	TRBV28	TRBJ1-2	CASGELLRAYGYTF
once	TRBV13	TRBJ2-5	CASSGSVWNQETQYF
once	TRBV24-1	NA	CATSRVGQPNEQFF
many	TRBV25-1	TRBJ1-1	CASSDGLGNTEAFF
NA	TRBV12-3/TRBV12-4	TRBJ1-6	CASSSTGQLSPLHF
many	TRBV2	TRBJ2-7	CASSALDYEQYF
NA	TRBV4-1	TRBJ2-7	CASSQTGTQTYEQYF
few	TRBV12-3/TRBV12-4	TRBJ1-2	CASKPDRFGYTF
NA	TRBV7-3	TRBJ1-1	CASSLRAGEAFF
few	TRBV24-1	TRBJ2-1	CATSDSRTGDNEQFF
NA	TRBV6-5	TRBJ2-7	CASSYGRDYEQYF
few	TRBV9	TRBJ2-1	CASSVGTGVHEQFF
NA	TRBV5-1	TRBJ2-3	CASSLAGQKDTQYF
few	TRBV30	TRBJ2-1	CAWTGGTLFF
NA	TRBV20-1	TRBJ2-1	CSARATGYNEQFF
NA	TRBV6-5	NA	CATTTSGGGNEQFF
few	TRBV7-8	TRBJ1-4	CASSLRGQGIEKLFF
NA	TRBV2	TRBJ1-6	CASSEYGTPNSPLHF
few	TRBV5-1	TRBJ1-2	CASRPEQGEGYGYTF
NA	TRBV30	TRBJ1-1	CAWRQGTEAFF
NA	TRBV19	TRBJ2-1	CASSRWTGDYYNEQFF
NA	TRBV19	TRBJ2-4	CASSIPTNIQYF
NA	TRBV5-1	TRBJ2-3	CASSSRGESTDTQYF
NA	TRBV19	TRBJ1-2	CASSWGTGSLVYGYTF
few	TRBV7-4	TRBJ1-2	CASSLEAGPGGYGYTF
NA	TRBV20-1	TRBJ1-2	CSARRSTNYGYTF
NA	TRBV15	TRBJ2-5	CATSSHRTSLQETQYF
NA	TRBV6-1	TRBJ1-1	CASSGPETMNTEAFF
NA	TRBV6-5	TRBJ1-1	CASTRIGGLAFF
few	TRBV19	TRBJ2-5	CATQTGLGETQYF
NA	TRBV7-2	NA	CASSRPMTGHEQFF
NA	TRBV2	TRBJ1-1	CASITDASMNTEAFF
NA	TRBV12-3/TRBV12-4	TRBJ1-5	CASSQEGVGYQPQHF
NA	TRBV7-6	TRBJ2-1	CASSSLPSTVKSYNEQFF
NA	TRBV2	TRBJ2-3	CASSSWDSPSTDTQYF
NA	TRBV6-5	TRBJ1-1	CASSYRARGSFPPENTEAFF
NA	TRBV20-1	TRBJ2-1	CSAQAGKGPGRYNEQFF
NA	TRBV7-2	TRBJ1-6	CASSWVGTGDSPLHF
NA	TRBV13	TRBJ2-7	CASSSVQGAGPRNEQYF
NA	TRBV15	TRBJ1-2	CATSRDEGTGGYGYTF
NA	TRBV5-1	TRBJ1-4	CASSLALGGSEKLFF
NA	TRBV6-1	TRBJ1-5	CASGTVSNQPQHF
NA	TRBV7-4	TRBJ2-7	CASSFRPTGSEQYF
few	TRBV7-8	TRBJ1-4	CASSFRGEKLFF
NA	TRBV2	TRBJ2-3	CASSFTYTDTQYF
many	TRBV2	TRBJ1-5	CASSGSSNQPQHF
few	TRBV2	TRBJ1-6	CASMGQGNSPLHF
few	TRBV7-8	TRBJ2-3	CASSLRTGMRWGTQYF
NA	TRBV5-1	TRBJ1-6	CASSLGVGRENSPLHF
NA	TRBV30	TRBJ1-1	CASNIGRGGTEAFF
NA	TRBV7-8	TRBJ2-7	CASSPTGSPYEQYF
few	TRBV10-2	TRBJ2-1	CASSTWRDQGESSYNEQFF